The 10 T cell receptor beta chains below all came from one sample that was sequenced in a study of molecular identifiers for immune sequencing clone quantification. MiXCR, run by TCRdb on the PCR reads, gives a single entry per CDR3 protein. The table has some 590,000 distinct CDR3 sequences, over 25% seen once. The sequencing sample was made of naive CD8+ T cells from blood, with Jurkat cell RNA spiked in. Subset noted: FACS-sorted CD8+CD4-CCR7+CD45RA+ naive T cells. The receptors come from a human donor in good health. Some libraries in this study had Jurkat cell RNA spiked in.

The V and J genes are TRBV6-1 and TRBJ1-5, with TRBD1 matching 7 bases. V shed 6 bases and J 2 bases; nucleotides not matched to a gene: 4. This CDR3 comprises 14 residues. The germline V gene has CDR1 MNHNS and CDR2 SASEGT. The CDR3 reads CASRTGRGNQPQHF. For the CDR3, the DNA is TGTGCCAGCAGGACAGGGAGAGGCAATCAGCCCCAGCATTTT.

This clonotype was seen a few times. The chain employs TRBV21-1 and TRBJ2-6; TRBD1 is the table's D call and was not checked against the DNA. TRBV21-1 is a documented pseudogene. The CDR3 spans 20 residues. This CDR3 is CASGKEVGQGHSSGANVLTF. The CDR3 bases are TGTGCCAGCGGCAAAGAGGTGGGACAGGGGCACAGCTCTGGGGCCAACGTCCTGACTTTC.

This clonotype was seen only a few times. The CDR3 reads CASSLEGGSYNEQFF. CDR3 coding DNA: TGCGCCAGCAGCTTGGAAGGGGGTTCCTACAATGAGCAGTTCTTC. This chain uses TRBV5-1 with TRBJ2-1; possibly TRBD1 for D (6 bases). The germline V gene has CDR1 SGHRS and CDR2 YFSETQ. CDR3 length equals 15 residues. The V end lost 0 bases, the J end lost 1 base, and 8 bases lay between the germline ends. The variable domain in full, with the rest retrieved from reference TRBV5-1 and TRBJ2-1, is KAGVTQTPRYLIKTRGQQVTLSCSPISGHRSVSWYQQTPGQGLQFLFEYFSETQRNKGNFPGRFSGRQFSNSRSEMNVSTLELGDSALYLCASSLEGGSYNEQFFGPGTRLTVL.

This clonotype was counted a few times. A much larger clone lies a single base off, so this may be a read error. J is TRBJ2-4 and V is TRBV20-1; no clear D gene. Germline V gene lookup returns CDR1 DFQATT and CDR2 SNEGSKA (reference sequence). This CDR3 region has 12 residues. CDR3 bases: TGCAGTGCTAGAAAAGCCAAAAACATTCAGCACTTC. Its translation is CSARKAKNIQHF.

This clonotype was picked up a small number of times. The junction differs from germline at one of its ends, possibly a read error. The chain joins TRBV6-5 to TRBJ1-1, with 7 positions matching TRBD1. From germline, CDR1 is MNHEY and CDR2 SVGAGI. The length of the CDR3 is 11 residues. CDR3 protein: CASSYQGEALF. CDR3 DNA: TGTGCCAGCAGTTACCAGGGGGAAGCTCTCTTT.

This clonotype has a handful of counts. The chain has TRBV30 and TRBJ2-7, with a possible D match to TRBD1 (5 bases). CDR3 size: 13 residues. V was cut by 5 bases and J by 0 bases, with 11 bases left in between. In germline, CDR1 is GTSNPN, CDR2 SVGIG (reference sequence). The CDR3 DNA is TGTGCCTGGGATTATGGGGCCTCCTACGAGCAGTACTTC. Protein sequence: CAWDYGASYEQYF.

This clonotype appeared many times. CDR3 in DNA: TGTGCCAGTCAGGGGGGGAGTCCCCTATCAGATCAGCCCCAGCATTTT. Residues: CASQGGSPLSDQPQHF. The chain is built from TRBV25-1 and TRBJ1-5, with TRBD1 identical over 7 bases. Germline CDR1 and CDR2: MGHDK and SYGVNS. The length of the CDR3 is 16 residues. V lost 9 bases and J lost 5; bases outside the gene matches: 16.

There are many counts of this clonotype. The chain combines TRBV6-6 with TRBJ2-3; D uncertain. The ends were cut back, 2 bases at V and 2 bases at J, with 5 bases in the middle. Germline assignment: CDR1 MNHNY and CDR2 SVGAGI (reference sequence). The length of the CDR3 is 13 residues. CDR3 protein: CASSYHYTDTQYF. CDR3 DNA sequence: TGTGCCAGCAGTTACCATTACACAGATACGCAGTATTTT.

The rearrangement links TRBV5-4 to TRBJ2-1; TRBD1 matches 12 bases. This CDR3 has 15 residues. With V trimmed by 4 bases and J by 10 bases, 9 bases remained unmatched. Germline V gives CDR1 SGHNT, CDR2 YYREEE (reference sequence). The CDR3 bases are TGTGCCAGCAGCACCGCGGGACAGGGGGCGGGAGAGCAGTTCTTC. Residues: CASSTAGQGAGEQFF. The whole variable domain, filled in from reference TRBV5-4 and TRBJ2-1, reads ETGVTQSPTHLIKTRGQQVTLRCSSQSGHNTVSWYQQALGQGPQFIFQYYREEENGRGNFPPRFSGLQFPNYSSELNVNALELDDSALYLCASSTAGQGAGEQFFGPGTRLTVL.

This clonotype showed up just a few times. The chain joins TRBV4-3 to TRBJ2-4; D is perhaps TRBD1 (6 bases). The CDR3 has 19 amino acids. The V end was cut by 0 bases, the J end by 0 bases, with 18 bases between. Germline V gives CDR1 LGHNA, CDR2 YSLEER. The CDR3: CASSQDGQGPLLAKNIQYF. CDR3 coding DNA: TGCGCCAGCAGCCAAGATGGCCAGGGGCCCCTCTTAGCCAAAAACATTCAGTACTTC.